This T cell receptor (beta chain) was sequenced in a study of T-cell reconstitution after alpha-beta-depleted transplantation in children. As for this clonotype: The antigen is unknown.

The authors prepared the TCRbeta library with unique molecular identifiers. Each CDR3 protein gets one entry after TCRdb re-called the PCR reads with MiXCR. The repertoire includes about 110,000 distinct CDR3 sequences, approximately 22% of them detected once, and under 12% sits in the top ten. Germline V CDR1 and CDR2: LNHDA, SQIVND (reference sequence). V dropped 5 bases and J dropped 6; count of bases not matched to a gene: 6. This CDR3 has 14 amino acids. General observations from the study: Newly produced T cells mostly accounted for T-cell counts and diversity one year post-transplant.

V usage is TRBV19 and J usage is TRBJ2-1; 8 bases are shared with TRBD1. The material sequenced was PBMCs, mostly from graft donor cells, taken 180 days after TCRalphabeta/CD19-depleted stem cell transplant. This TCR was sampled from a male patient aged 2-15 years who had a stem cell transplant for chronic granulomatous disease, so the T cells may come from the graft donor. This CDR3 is CASSWTGNLNEQFF. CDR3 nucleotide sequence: TGTGCCAGTAGTTGGACAGGGAATCTCAATGAGCAGTTCTTC.